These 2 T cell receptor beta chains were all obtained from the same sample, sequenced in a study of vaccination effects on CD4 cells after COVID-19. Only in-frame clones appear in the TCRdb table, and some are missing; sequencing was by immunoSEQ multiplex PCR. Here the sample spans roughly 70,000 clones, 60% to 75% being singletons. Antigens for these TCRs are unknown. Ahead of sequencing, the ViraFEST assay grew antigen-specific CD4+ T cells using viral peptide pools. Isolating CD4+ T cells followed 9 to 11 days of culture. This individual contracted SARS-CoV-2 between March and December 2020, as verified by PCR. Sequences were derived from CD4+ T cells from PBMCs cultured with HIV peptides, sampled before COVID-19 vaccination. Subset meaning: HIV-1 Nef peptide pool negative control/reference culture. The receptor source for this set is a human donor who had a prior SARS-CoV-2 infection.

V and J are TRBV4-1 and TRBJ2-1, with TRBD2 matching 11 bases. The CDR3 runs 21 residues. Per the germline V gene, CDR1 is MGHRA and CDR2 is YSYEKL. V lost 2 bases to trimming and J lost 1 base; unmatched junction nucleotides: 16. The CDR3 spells CASSQYLTSGGSMSSYNEQFF. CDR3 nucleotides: TGCGCCAGCAGCCAATACTTAACTAGCGGGGGTAGTATGAGTTCCTACAATGAGCAGTTCTTC.

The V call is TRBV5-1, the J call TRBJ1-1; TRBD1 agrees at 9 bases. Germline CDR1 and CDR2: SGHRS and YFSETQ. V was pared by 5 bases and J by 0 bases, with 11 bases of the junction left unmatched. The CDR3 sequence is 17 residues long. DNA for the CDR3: TGCGCCAGCAGTAGGGACAGGGCCTCATCCATGAACACTGAAGCTTTCTTT. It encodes CASSRDRASSMNTEAFF.